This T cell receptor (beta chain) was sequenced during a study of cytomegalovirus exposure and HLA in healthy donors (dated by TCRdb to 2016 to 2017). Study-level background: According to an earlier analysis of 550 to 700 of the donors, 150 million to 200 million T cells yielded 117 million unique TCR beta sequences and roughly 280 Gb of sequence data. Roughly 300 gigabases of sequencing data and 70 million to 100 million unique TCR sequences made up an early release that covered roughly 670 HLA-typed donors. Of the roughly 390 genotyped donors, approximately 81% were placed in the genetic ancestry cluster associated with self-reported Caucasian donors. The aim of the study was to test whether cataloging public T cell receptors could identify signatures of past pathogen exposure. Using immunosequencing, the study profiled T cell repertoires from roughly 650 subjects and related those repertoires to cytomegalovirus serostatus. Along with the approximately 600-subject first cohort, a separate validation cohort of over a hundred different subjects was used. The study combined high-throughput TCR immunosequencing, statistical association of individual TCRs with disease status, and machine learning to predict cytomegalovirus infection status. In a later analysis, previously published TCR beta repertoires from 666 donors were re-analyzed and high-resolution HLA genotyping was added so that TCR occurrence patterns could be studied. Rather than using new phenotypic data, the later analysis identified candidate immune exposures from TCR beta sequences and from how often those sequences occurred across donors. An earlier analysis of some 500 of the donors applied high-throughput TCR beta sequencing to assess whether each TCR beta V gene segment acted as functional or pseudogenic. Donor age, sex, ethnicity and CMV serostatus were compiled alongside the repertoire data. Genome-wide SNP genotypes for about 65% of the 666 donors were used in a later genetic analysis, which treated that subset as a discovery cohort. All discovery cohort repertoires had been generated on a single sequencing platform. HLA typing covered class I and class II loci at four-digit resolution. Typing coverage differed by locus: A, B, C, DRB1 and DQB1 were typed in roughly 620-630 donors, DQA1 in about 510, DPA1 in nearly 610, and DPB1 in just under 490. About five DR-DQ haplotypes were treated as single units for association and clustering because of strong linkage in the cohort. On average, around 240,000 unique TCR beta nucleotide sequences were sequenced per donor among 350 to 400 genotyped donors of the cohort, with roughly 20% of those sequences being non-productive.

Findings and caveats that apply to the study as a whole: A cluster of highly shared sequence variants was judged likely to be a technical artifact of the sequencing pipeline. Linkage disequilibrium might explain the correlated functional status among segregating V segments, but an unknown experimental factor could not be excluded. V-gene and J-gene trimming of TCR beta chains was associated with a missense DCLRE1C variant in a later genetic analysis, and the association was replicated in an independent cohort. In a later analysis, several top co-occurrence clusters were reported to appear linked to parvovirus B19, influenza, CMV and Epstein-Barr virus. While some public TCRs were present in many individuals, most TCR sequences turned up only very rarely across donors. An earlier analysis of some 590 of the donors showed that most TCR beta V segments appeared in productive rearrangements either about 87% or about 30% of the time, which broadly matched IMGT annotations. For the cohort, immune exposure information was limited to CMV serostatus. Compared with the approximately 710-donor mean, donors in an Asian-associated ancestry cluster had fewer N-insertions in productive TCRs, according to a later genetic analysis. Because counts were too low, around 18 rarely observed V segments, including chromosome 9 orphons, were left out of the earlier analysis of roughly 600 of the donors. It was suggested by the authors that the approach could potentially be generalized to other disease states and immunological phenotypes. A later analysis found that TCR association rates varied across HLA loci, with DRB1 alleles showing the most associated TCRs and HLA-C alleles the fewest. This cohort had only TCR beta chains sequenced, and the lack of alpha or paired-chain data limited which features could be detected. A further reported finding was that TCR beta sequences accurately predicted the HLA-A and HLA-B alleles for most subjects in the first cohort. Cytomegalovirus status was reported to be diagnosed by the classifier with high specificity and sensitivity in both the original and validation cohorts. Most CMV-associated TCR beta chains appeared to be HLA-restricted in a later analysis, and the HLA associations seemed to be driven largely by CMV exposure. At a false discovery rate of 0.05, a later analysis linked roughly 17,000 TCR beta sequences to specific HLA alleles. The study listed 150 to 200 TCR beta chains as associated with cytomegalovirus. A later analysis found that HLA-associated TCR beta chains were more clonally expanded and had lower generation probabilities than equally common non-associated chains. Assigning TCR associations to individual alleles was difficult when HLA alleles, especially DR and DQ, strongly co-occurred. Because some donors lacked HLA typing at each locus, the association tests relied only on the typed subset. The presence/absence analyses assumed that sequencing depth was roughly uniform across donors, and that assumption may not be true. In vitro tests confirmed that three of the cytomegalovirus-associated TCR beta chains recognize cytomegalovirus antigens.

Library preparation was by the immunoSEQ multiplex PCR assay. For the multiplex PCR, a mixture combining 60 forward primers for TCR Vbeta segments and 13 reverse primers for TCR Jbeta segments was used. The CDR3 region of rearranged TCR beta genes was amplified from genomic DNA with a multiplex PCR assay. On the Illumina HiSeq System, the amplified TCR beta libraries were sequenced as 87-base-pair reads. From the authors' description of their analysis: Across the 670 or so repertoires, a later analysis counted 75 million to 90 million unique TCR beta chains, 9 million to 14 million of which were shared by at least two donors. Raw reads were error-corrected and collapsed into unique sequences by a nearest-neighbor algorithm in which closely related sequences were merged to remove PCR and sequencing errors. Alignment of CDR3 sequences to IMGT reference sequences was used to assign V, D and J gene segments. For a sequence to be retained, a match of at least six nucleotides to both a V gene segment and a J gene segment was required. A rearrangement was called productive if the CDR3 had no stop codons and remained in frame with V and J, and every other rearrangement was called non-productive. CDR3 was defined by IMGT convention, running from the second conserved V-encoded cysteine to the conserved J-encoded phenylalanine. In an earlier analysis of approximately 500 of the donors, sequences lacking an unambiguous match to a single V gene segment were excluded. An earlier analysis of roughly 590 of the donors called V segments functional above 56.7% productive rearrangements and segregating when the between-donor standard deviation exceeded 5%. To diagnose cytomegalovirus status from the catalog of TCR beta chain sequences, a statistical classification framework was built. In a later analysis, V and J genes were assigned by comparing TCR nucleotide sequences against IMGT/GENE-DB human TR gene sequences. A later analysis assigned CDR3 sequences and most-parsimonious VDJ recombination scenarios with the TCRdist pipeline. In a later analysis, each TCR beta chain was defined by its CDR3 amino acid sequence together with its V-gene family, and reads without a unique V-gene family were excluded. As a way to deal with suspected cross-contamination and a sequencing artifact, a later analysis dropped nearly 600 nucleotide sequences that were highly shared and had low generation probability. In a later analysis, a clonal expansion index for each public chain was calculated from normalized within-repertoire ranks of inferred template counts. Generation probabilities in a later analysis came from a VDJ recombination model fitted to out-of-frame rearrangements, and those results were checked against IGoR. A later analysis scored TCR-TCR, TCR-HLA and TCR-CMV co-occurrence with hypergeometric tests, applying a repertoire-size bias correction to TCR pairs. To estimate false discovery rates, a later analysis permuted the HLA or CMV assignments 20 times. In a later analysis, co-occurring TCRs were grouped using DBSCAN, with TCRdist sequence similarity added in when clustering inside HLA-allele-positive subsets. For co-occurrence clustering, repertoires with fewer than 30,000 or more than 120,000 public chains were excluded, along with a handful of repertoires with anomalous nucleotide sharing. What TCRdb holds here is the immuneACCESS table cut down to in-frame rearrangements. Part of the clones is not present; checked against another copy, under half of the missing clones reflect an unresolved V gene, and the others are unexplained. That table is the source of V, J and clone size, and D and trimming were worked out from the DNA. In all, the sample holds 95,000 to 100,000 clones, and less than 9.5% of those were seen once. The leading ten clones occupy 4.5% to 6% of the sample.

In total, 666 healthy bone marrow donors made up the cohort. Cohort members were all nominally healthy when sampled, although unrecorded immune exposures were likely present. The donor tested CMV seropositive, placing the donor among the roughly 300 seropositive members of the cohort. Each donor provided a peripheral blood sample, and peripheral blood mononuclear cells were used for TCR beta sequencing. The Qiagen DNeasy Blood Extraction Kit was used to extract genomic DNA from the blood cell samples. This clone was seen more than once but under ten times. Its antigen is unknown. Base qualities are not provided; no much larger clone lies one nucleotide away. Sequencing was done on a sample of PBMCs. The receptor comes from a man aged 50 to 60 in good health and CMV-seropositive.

Here is the DNA: TGTGCCAGCAGCTCGACTAGCGGGGATACGCAGTATTTT. Its protein is CASSSTSGDTQYF. The chain links TRBV5-4 with TRBJ2-3; TRBD2 agrees with 10 junctional bases. The cysteine opens and the phenylalanine closes a CDR3 of 13 amino acids. Only the CDR3 DNA is retained, 39 bases long and in frame from the first base. From V the trimming removes 3 bases and from J it removes 6 bases, while the gene matches leave 1 base of the junction unaccounted for. CDR1 and CDR2 are drawn from the germline V gene (reference sequence): SGHNT, YYREEE. Reference TRBV5-4 and TRBJ2-3 proteins supply the regions before and after the CDR3; the full variable domain is: ETGVTQSPTHLIKTRGQQVTLRCSSQSGHNTVSWYQQALGQGPQFIFQYYREEENGRGNFPPRFSGLQFPNYSSELNVNALELDDSALYLCASSSTSGDTQYFGPGTRLTVL.